The 32 T cell receptor beta chains below were found in one sample sequenced in a study of T cells in Graves' hyperthyroidism and ophthalmopathy (dated by TCRdb to 2018 to 2020). Library preparation used multiplex PCR. TCRdb names Illumina HiSeq 2000 as the instrument used. The TCR beta CDR3 regions were amplified from RNA transcripts. A first-round RT-PCR of the TCR CDR3 used the HTBI primer set with the Qiagen OneStep RT-PCR kit. In-frame beta chains were kept once TCRdb had trimmed the public reads at Q25 with fastp and called clones with MiXCR. Rows are unified per CDR3 protein, each entry keeping the most common DNA and genes. This sample comprises hundreds of thousands of distinct CDR3 sequences, around 15% of them detected only once. The ten largest clones represent about 9.4% of the sample. Sequencing was performed on blood. The source of these receptors is a woman between 18 and 29 years old with Graves' hyperthyroidism.

This clonotype was seen a handful of times. The chain has TRBV6-1 and TRBJ1-4, with D maybe TRBD1 (5 bases). The germline V gene encodes CDR1 MNHNS and CDR2 SASEGT. Trimming took 6 bases from V and 5 from J, leaving 13 bases between them. This CDR3 has 14 residues. CDR3 in DNA: TGTGCCAGCAGCGAGACAGACTCCAATGAAAAACTGTTTTTT. Amino acids: CASSETDSNEKLFF.

Many counts were recorded for this clonotype. V usage is TRBV3-1 and J usage is TRBJ2-1, with 7 bases matching TRBD2. Trimming at V came to 0 bases and at J to 8 bases, leaving 13 bases not matched to a gene. The CDR3 contains 17 residues. Germline V gene data show CDR1 as LGHDT and CDR2 as YNNKEL (reference sequence). CDR3 sequence: CASSQDTSGVYLDEQFF. The CDR3 DNA is TGTGCCAGCAGCCAAGATACGAGCGGGGTATATCTGGATGAGCAGTTCTTC.

The V and J genes are TRBV5-1 and TRBJ2-7; 10 bases agree with TRBD1. This CDR3 is 15 amino acids long. Trimming at V came to 5 bases and at J to 9 bases, leaving 14 bases not matched to a gene. The germline CDR1 and CDR2 sequences are SGHRS and YFSETQ. CDR3 in DNA: TGCGCCAGCAGGTCCGGCTCCGGGACAGGGGAAGGGCAGTACTTC. It translates to CASRSGSGTGEGQYF.

The chain links TRBV7-3 to TRBJ2-1; no firm D call. This CDR3 spans 13 amino acids. Trimming pared 3 bases from V and 7 bases from J, leaving 10 bases between. Germline assignment: CDR1 SGHTA and CDR2 FQGTGA. CDR3 protein: CASSLATQNEQFF. For the CDR3, the DNA is TGTGCCAGCAGCTTGGCGACGCAAAATGAGCAGTTCTTC.

This clonotype was counted many times. The rearrangement joins TRBV6-2 or TRBV6-3 to TRBJ1-5, with 8 bases lining up with TRBD1. CDR1 and CDR2 (germline): MNHEY, SVGEGT. The CDR3 totals 17 residues. Unmatched junction bases numbered 9, after V lost 2 bases and J lost 3 bases. The CDR3, as DNA: TGTGCCAGCAGTTACGCCCTGGGACAGGCGGACAATCAGCCCCAGCATTTT. It yields the protein CASSYALGQADNQPQHF.

The rearrangement links TRBV5-1 to TRBJ1-2, with D perhaps matching TRBD1 (5 bases). V was trimmed by 1 base and J by 7 bases, leaving 23 bases between them. The germline gives CDR1 SGHRS, CDR2 YFSETQ. The CDR3 length is 17 residues. CDR3 residues: CASSLQGSGLLVGGYTF. CDR3 coding DNA: TGCGCCAGCAGCTTGCAGGGTTCAGGGCTGTTGGTCGGTGGCTACACCTTC.

This clonotype occurred a few times. The V gene is TRBV7-2, the J gene TRBJ2-5, with 10 bases fitting TRBD2. CDR3 length: 14 amino acids. Germline V gives CDR1 SGHTA, CDR2 FQGNSA. V was clipped by 4 bases and J by 6 bases; unmatched bases: 5. The CDR3 sequence is CASSSSSGRQTQYF. The CDR3 DNA sequence: TGTGCCAGCAGCTCGTCTAGCGGGAGACAGACCCAGTACTTC.

This clonotype was counted ten times or more. V usage is TRBV11-2 and J usage is TRBJ2-1; D is undetermined. CDR1 SGHAT and CDR2 FQNNGV come from the germline V gene. The CDR3 sequence is 16 residues long. The ends were cut back, 2 bases at V and 4 bases at J, with 15 bases in the middle. CDR3 coding DNA: TGTGCCAGCAGCTTATATAGGGCGGAGCGATACAATGAGCAGTTCTTC. Translation: CASSLYRAERYNEQFF.

This clonotype was found many times. The chain links TRBV7-8 to TRBJ2-3; tentative D call: TRBD2 (6 bases). The germline CDR1 and CDR2 sequences are SGHVS and FQNEAQ. V gave up 4 bases and J gave up 2 bases, with 13 bases separating them. The CDR3 covers 15 residues. CDR3 in amino acids: CASSWGGIHTDTQYF. CDR3 in DNA: TGTGCCAGCAGCTGGGGCGGGATTCACACAGATACGCAGTATTTT.

This clonotype was seen only a few times. V and J are TRBV6-1 and TRBJ1-2; D unclear. Trimming removed 5 bases at V and 7 bases at J, with 20 bases between. Germline V gives CDR1 MNHNS, CDR2 SASEGT. The CDR3 has 15 residues. CDR3 loop: CASSPNILSPSGYTF. The CDR3 DNA follows: TGTGCCAGCAGTCCCAACATTCTCTCCCCAAGTGGCTACACCTTC.

This clonotype was observed a few times. This chain joins TRBV12-3 or TRBV12-4 and TRBJ2-3; 9 bases align to TRBD1. With V trimmed by 3 bases and J by 1 base, 2 bases remained unmatched. CDR3 length: 15 amino acids. The CDR3 DNA follows: TGTGCCAGCAGTTTCGGACAGGGGCGCACAGATACGCAGTATTTT. It is translated as CASSFGQGRTDTQYF.

To note about this clonotype: This sequence may be a read error, since a much larger clone differs from it by one base. The chain carries TRBV12-3 or TRBV12-4 and TRBJ2-2; TRBD2 might be the D (7 bases). The CDR3 totals 16 residues. The CDR3 DNA is TGTGCCAGCAGCCCCCCGGGGGGCGCATACACCAGGGAGCTGTTTTTT. It specifies CASSPPGGAYTRELFF.

The table lists this clonotype with many counts. This chain uses TRBV11-3 with TRBJ2-7, with TRBD2 identical over 9 bases. The germline V gene encodes CDR1 SGHNT and CDR2 YENEEA. V shed 5 bases, J shed 0 bases, and the junction held 17 bases outside the gene matches. The CDR3 is made up of 19 amino acids. CDR3 residues: CASSPDGPTGLASSYEQYF. CDR3 nucleotides: TGTGCCAGCAGCCCAGATGGCCCTACCGGACTAGCGAGCTCCTACGAGCAGTACTTC. Combining the CDR3 with reference TRBV11-3 and TRBJ2-7 gives the whole variable domain EAGVVQSPRYKIIEKKQPVAFWCNPISGHNTLYWYLQNLGQGPELLIRYENEEAVDDSQLPKDRFSAERLKGVDSTLKIQPAELGDSAVYLCASSPDGPTGLASSYEQYFGPGTRLTVT.

As concerns this clonotype: A read error may be the cause here, since a much bigger clone is one base away. The chain carries TRBV28 and TRBJ2-7; D gene ambiguous. The V gene's germline CDR1 is MDHEN and CDR2 SYDVKM. CDR3 length: 13 residues. DNA for the CDR3: TGTGCCGGCAGTTTATCAGTCTCCTACGAGCAGTACTTC. Translating it yields CAGSLSVSYEQYF.

This clonotype was observed at least ten times. The chain links TRBV5-6 to TRBJ2-7, with TRBD2 matching over 7 bases. This CDR3 is built from 16 residues. Germline V gene data show CDR1 as SGHDT and CDR2 as YYEEEE. With V trimmed by 6 bases and J by 5 bases, 17 bases remained unmatched. CDR3 sequence (DNA): TGTGCCAGCACTGCGGGAGCTTTCCCCCAACCCGACGAGCAGTACTTC. This sequence encodes CASTAGAFPQPDEQYF.

The genes are TRBV10-1 and TRBJ1-5; D is unresolved. Trimming cost V 5 bases and J 4 bases, with 9 bases left between them. The CDR3 is 13 amino acids. CDR1 is WNHNN and CDR2 is SYGVQD in the germline V gene (reference sequence). DNA of the CDR3: TGCGCCAGCAGTCAGGACGCTAATCAGCCCCAGCATTTT. This translates into CASSQDANQPQHF.

This clonotype was found many times. The J gene is TRBJ1-2, the V gene TRBV28, with 8 nucleotides matching TRBD1. With V trimmed by 3 bases and J by 0 bases, 9 bases remained unmatched. This CDR3 comprises 17 residues. Germline assignment: CDR1 MDHEN and CDR2 SYDVKM. CDR3 protein: CASSFPQGASSNYGYTF. The CDR3 DNA reads as TGTGCCAGCAGTTTCCCCCAGGGGGCATCATCTAACTATGGCTACACCTTC.

This clonotype was detected a few times. This chain links TRBV11-2 with TRBJ1-1; 9 bases fit TRBD1. Germline CDR1 is SGHAT and CDR2 is FQNNGV. The V gene end was trimmed by 5 bases and the J gene end by 5 bases; junction bases not matched to a gene: 9. This CDR3 is 15 amino acids long. CDR3 amino acids: CASSVGQGRGTEAFF. CDR3 coding DNA: TGTGCCAGCAGCGTAGGACAGGGGAGGGGAACTGAAGCTTTCTTT.

Only a few counts were recorded for this clonotype. The rearrangement joins TRBV4-1 to TRBJ1-1; D remains unclear. V lost 4 bases and J lost 5, with 17 bases in between. Germline V CDR1 and CDR2: MGHRA, YSYEKL. The CDR3 consists of 15 residues. CDR3: CASSPKGGSATEAFF. The CDR3 nucleotides are TGCGCCAGCAGCCCCAAGGGAGGGAGCGCAACTGAAGCTTTCTTT.

This clonotype was counted at least ten times. V and J are TRBV12-3 or TRBV12-4 and TRBJ2-5; D not resolved. The CDR3 has 13 residues. V shed 7 bases and J shed 5 bases, with 14 bases lying between them. In nucleotides, the CDR3 is TGTGCCAGCACCTTGGGAATAAAGGAGACCCAGTACTTC. As protein: CASTLGIKETQYF.

This clonotype was picked up a small number of times. The chain joins TRBV7-2 to TRBJ2-5, with D perhaps matching TRBD2 (5 bases). The CDR3 is made up of 13 amino acids. Germline CDR1 and CDR2: SGHTA and FQGNSA. Trimming pared 2 bases from V and 7 bases from J, leaving 11 bases between. This CDR3 is CASSLRGGRTQYF. CDR3 coding DNA: TGTGCCAGCAGCTTACGGGGTGGGAGGACCCAGTACTTC.

This clonotype was found many times. The genes are TRBV28 and TRBJ1-1; 9 nucleotides line up with TRBD1. Germline V gene sequence: CDR1 MDHEN, CDR2 SYDVKM. This CDR3 region has 14 residues. V was pared by 10 bases and J by 4 bases, with 10 bases of the junction left unmatched. CDR3 sequence (DNA): TGTGCCATCCAGGGACAGGGTTTTATCACTGAAGCTTTCTTT. Amino acid sequence: CAIQGQGFITEAFF.

This clonotype was seen at least ten times. The V and J genes are TRBV30 and TRBJ1-6; TRBD1 matches 7 bases. The length of the CDR3 is 14 residues. Trimming cost V 2 bases and J 6 bases; bases outside gene matches: 4. Germline assignment: CDR1 GTSNPN and CDR2 SVGIG (reference sequence). The CDR3 DNA reads as TGTGCCTGGAGTTCGGGACAGCCTAATTCACCCCTCCACTTT. This gives the protein CAWSSGQPNSPLHF.

Many counts were recorded for this clonotype. The chain recombines TRBV15 with TRBJ2-7; tentative D call: TRBD2 (6 bases). Per germline, CDR1 LNHNV and CDR2 YYDKDF (reference sequence). The CDR3 consists of 14 residues. The V end was cut by 0 bases, the J end by 5 bases, with 11 bases between. The CDR3 nucleotides are TGTGCCACCAGCAGAGATCGGGGAGGTCACGAGCAGTACTTC. Its protein product is CATSRDRGGHEQYF. Drawing the rest from reference TRBV15 and TRBJ2-7, the complete variable domain is DAMVIQNPRYQVTQFGKPVTLSCSQTLNHNVMYWYQQKSSQAPKLLFHYYDKDFNNEADTPDNFQSRRPNTSFCFLDIRSPGLGDTAMYLCATSRDRGGHEQYFGPGTRLTVT.

In this sample, this clonotype turned up a few times. The CDR3 coding sequence is TGTGCCAGCAGGCCGACAACTGCTAACGTCCTGACTTTC. Protein product: CASRPTTANVLTF. This chain uses TRBV7-2 with TRBJ2-6, with D uncertain. Trimming left V 6 bases short and J 10 bases short, with 13 bases between. Looked up from germline, CDR1 is SGHTA and CDR2 is FQGNSA. CDR3 size: 13 residues. Full variable domain (outside the CDR3, taken from reference TRBV7-2 and TRBJ2-6): GAGVSQSPSNKVTEKGKDVELRCDPISGHTALYWYRQSLGQGLEFLIYFQGNSAPDKSGLPSDRFSAERTGGSVSTLTIQRTQQEDSAVYLCASRPTTANVLTFGAGSRLTVL.

This clonotype came up a few times. This chain links TRBV9 with TRBJ2-7, with D unresolved. The CDR3 contains 17 residues. The germline gives CDR1 SGDLS, CDR2 YYNGEE. Trimming stripped 0 bases from V and 1 base from J, with 17 bases between. The CDR3 spells CASSVDPTAPKSYEQYF. For the CDR3, the DNA is TGTGCCAGCAGCGTAGACCCTACGGCGCCGAAATCCTACGAGCAGTACTTC.

This clonotype was found many times. This chain uses TRBV18 with TRBJ2-2; the D is unclear. V was cut by 2 bases and J by 2 bases, with 9 bases left in between. This CDR3 is 15 amino acids long. Germline-derived CDR1 and CDR2 are KGHSH and LQKENI. The CDR3 nucleotides read TGTGCCAGCTCACCAAGTGGAGCTAACACCGGGGAGCTGTTTTTT. It encodes CASSPSGANTGELFF.

Many counts were recorded for this clonotype. For the CDR3, the DNA is TGTGCCAGCAGCTTAGGCCTGCGGGGTGAGCAGTTCTTC. Its protein is CASSLGLRGEQFF. The V and J genes are TRBV7-2 and TRBJ2-1; D possibly corresponds to TRBD2 (6 bases). Looked up from germline, CDR1 is SGHTA and CDR2 is FQGNSA. The CDR3 consists of 13 residues. Trimming left V 1 base short and J 9 bases short, with 10 bases between.

This clonotype has a count of ten or more. This rearrangement joins TRBV29-1 to TRBJ2-1; D call uncertain. The CDR3 has 12 amino acids. Germline V gene data show CDR1 as SQVTM and CDR2 as ANQGSEA. V was trimmed by 2 bases and J by 3 bases, leaving 5 bases between them. CDR3: CSVENSYNEQFF. The CDR3 bases are TGCAGCGTTGAAAACAGCTACAATGAGCAGTTCTTC.

The genes are TRBV24-1 and TRBJ2-3; the D gene is possibly TRBD1 (6 bases). The CDR3 is made up of 17 amino acids. Between the trimmed V and J ends, which lost 9 bases and 0 bases, there was a span of 21 bases. Germline assignment: CDR1 KGHDR and CDR2 SFDVKD. The CDR3 DNA follows: TGTGCCACCGCTACTTCGACAGGAGCCTCTAGCACAGATACGCAGTATTTT. Protein product: CATATSTGASSTDTQYF.

This clonotype has ten or more counts. The chain carries TRBV7-9 and TRBJ2-1, with 7 bases that match TRBD2. Germline V gene data show CDR1 as SEHNR and CDR2 as FQNEAQ (reference sequence). V gave up 7 bases and J gave up 5 bases; unmatched junction bases: 11. The CDR3 loop spans 15 amino acids. CDR3 coding DNA: TGTGCCAGCACCAAGGGGCTAGCGGACAACAATGAGCAGTTCTTC. This sequence encodes CASTKGLADNNEQFF.

This clonotype was recorded many times. This sequence joins TRBV7-2 and TRBJ1-2, with D maybe TRBD1 (5 bases). Per germline, CDR1 SGHTA and CDR2 FQGNSA. Trimming took off 6 bases at V and 2 bases at J, with 10 bases between the two ends. CDR3 length equals 13 residues. The CDR3: CASRAKGNYGYTF. The CDR3 nucleotides read TGTGCCAGCAGGGCTAAGGGGAACTATGGCTACACCTTC.